The source of this TCR beta chain is a study of regulatory T cells in long-lasting Graves disease. On this clonotype itself: Antigen: not known.

This CDR3 has 18 residues. Germline V gene lookup returns CDR1 MNHEY and CDR2 SVGEGT. V dropped 5 bases and J dropped 0 bases, with 17 bases sitting between them. Both iRepertoire HTBI primers and Arm-PCR of CDR3 regions were used to build the TCR beta libraries. TCRdb called the multiplex PCR reads again in MiXCR, with one record for every CDR3 protein. The sample has roughly 560,000 distinct CDR3 sequences, around 12% seen once. General observations from the study: With persistent disease, TRBV28, TRBJ1-2 and TRBJ2-5 were the favored segments.

Time point in this sample: newly diagnosed GD, antithyroid drugs for less than 3 months. RNA from PBMCs was the source of the TCR library. Investigators report Graves' disease was diagnosed under American Thyroid Association guidelines. The sample was also linked to a second study, of T cells in Graves' hyperthyroidism and ophthalmopathy. According to that study: Calling Graves' hyperthyroidism stable meant ophthalmopathy did not progress within 18 months.

This chain uses TRBV6-2 or TRBV6-3 with TRBJ2-6, with D hard to call. The TCR originated in a woman aged 25 to 39 with Graves disease. This specimen consisted of peripheral blood mononuclear cells (PBMCs), obtained at new diagnosis, from a patient treated with antithyroid drugs. Here the CDR3 DNA reads TGTGCCAGCAGTCGAGGAGATTGGGCCAGCTCTGGGGCCAACGTCCTGACTTTC. Translated, it gives CASSRGDWASSGANVLTF.